A selection of T cell receptor beta chains follows, all from one sample in a study of shared clonotypes between healthy human individuals. Here immunoSEQ multiplex PCR was the method, and the copy in TCRdb shows in-frame clones only, minus some. The table records fewer than 1 million clones, around 96% of them present only once. Sequencing was done on a sample of naive CD8+ T cells sorted from blood. The receptors come from a man younger than 45 in good health. CDR3s include the opening cysteine and the closing phenylalanine or tryptophan. The order of the fields is J gene, D gene, clone size, V gene, CDR3 protein, CDR3 DNA. A D gene is named only where the DNA matches it firmly. Clone size is not always given. Where it is, it says once, few, many or a class for expanded clones.

j_call: TRBJ1-4
d_call: -
clone_size: -
v_call: TRBV7-9
cdr3_aa: CATGRTNEKLFF
cdr3_nt: TGTGCCACCGGACGAACTAATGAAAAACTGTTTTTT

j_call: TRBJ2-7
d_call: TRBD1
clone_size: -
v_call: TRBV18
cdr3_aa: CASSPTFAGTAYEQYF
cdr3_nt: TGTGCCAGCTCACCAACGTTTGCTGGGACAGCCTACGAGCAGTACTTC

j_call: TRBJ1-5
d_call: -
clone_size: -
v_call: TRBV7-2
cdr3_aa: CASSPVGYSNQPQHF
cdr3_nt: TGTGCCAGCAGCCCCGTCGGCTATAGCAATCAGCCCCAGCATTTT

j_call: TRBJ2-1
d_call: TRBD2
clone_size: -
v_call: TRBV5-1
cdr3_aa: CATAKTSPSYNEQFF
cdr3_nt: TGCGCCACCGCAAAGACTAGCCCCTCCTACAATGAGCAGTTCTTC

j_call: TRBJ1-1
d_call: -
clone_size: -
v_call: TRBV10-3
cdr3_aa: CAISESGGPAEAFF
cdr3_nt: TGTGCCATCAGTGAGTCAGGAGGGCCTGCTGAAGCTTTCTTT

j_call: TRBJ2-7
d_call: TRBD1
clone_size: -
v_call: TRBV4-1
cdr3_aa: CASSLGQSSYEQYF
cdr3_nt: TGCGCCAGCAGCTTGGGACAGAGCTCCTACGAGCAGTACTTC

j_call: TRBJ2-3
d_call: -
clone_size: -
v_call: TRBV13
cdr3_aa: CASSPPGSTDTQYF
cdr3_nt: TGTGCCAGCAGCCCGCCCGGAAGCACAGATACGCAGTATTTT

j_call: TRBJ2-3
d_call: -
clone_size: -
v_call: TRBV6-4
cdr3_aa: CASSVAVTDTQYF
cdr3_nt: TGTGCCAGCAGTGTGGCCGTTACAGATACGCAGTATTTT

j_call: TRBJ2-1
d_call: -
clone_size: -
v_call: TRBV7-9
cdr3_aa: CASSWPMGELMNEQFF
cdr3_nt: TGTGCCAGCAGCTGGCCGATGGGGGAGTTAATGAATGAGCAGTTCTTC

j_call: TRBJ2-7
d_call: -
clone_size: -
v_call: TRBV14
cdr3_aa: CASSQTENIRVQYF
cdr3_nt: TGTGCCAGCAGCCAAACTGAGAACATTCGAGTGCAGTACTTC

j_call: TRBJ1-2
d_call: -
clone_size: -
v_call: TRBV20-1
cdr3_aa: CSARDRVSYTF
cdr3_nt: TGCAGTGCTAGAGATCGAGTCAGCTACACCTTC

j_call: TRBJ1-5
d_call: -
clone_size: -
v_call: TRBV4-1
cdr3_aa: CASSQGPGVNNQPQHF
cdr3_nt: TGCGCCAGCAGCCAAGGTCCAGGGGTTAACAATCAGCCCCAGCATTTT

j_call: TRBJ1-3
d_call: TRBD1
clone_size: -
v_call: TRBV5-8
cdr3_aa: CASSLTGGSGNTIYF
cdr3_nt: TGTGCCAGCAGCTTAACAGGGGGCTCTGGAAACACCATATATTTT

j_call: TRBJ2-5
d_call: -
clone_size: -
v_call: TRBV5-6
cdr3_aa: CASSSERDSRTQYF
cdr3_nt: TGTGCCAGCAGCTCAGAGCGGGACAGTCGCACCCAGTACTTC

j_call: TRBJ2-7
d_call: TRBD1
clone_size: -
v_call: TRBV28
cdr3_aa: CASSFGTVYEQYF
cdr3_nt: TGTGCCAGCAGTTTTGGGACAGTATACGAGCAGTACTTC

j_call: TRBJ2-1
d_call: -
clone_size: once
v_call: TRBV9
cdr3_aa: CASSEGSTDEQFF
cdr3_nt: TGTGCCAGCAGCGAGGGCAGCACGGATGAGCAGTTCTTC

j_call: TRBJ2-7
d_call: TRBD2
clone_size: -
v_call: TRBV23-1
cdr3_aa: CAIKTSGDLYEQYF
cdr3_nt: TGCGCCATCAAAACTAGCGGAGACCTCTACGAGCAGTACTTC

j_call: TRBJ2-7
d_call: -
clone_size: -
v_call: TRBV9
cdr3_aa: CASSVEGGTSSYEQYF
cdr3_nt: TGTGCCAGCAGCGTAGAGGGCGGGACAAGCTCCTACGAGCAGTACTTC

j_call: TRBJ2-7
d_call: -
clone_size: -
v_call: TRBV29-1
cdr3_aa: CSVAGPKSYEQYF
cdr3_nt: TGCAGCGTTGCGGGGCCCAAATCCTACGAGCAGTACTTC

j_call: TRBJ2-1
d_call: -
clone_size: few
v_call: TRBV21-1
cdr3_aa: CASSPLPNEQFF
cdr3_nt: TGTGCCAGCAGCCCCCTCCCCAATGAGCAGTTCTTC

j_call: TRBJ2-5
d_call: -
clone_size: -
v_call: TRBV7-9
cdr3_aa: CASSQEYRQETQYF
cdr3_nt: TGTGCCAGCAGCCAGGAATATCGCCAAGAGACCCAGTACTTC

j_call: TRBJ2-7
d_call: TRBD2
clone_size: once
v_call: TRBV7-9
cdr3_aa: CASSLDERDAYEQYF
cdr3_nt: TGTGCCAGCAGCTTGGATGAGCGGGACGCCTACGAGCAGTACTTC

j_call: TRBJ2-7
d_call: TRBD2
clone_size: -
v_call: TRBV18
cdr3_aa: CASSPGTSLYEQYF
cdr3_nt: TGTGCCAGCTCACCCGGGACTAGTCTCTACGAGCAGTACTTC

j_call: TRBJ2-7
d_call: -
clone_size: -
v_call: TRBV4-1
cdr3_aa: CASSQVRGSRILYEQYF
cdr3_nt: TGCGCCAGCAGCCAAGTGAGGGGGAGCCGGATCCTCTACGAGCAGTACTTC

j_call: TRBJ2-7
d_call: TRBD2
clone_size: -
v_call: TRBV6-5
cdr3_aa: CASSTSLAGVGEQYF
cdr3_nt: TGTGCCAGCAGTACTTCACTAGCGGGAGTGGGAGAGCAGTACTTC

j_call: TRBJ2-5
d_call: -
clone_size: -
v_call: TRBV28
cdr3_aa: CASRNLLEETQYF
cdr3_nt: TGTGCCAGCAGGAACCTTCTTGAAGAGACCCAGTACTTC

j_call: TRBJ2-5
d_call: -
clone_size: once
v_call: TRBV28
cdr3_aa: CASSFEWQETQYF
cdr3_nt: TGTGCCAGCAGTTTTGAGTGGCAAGAGACCCAGTACTTC

j_call: TRBJ1-1
d_call: TRBD1
clone_size: -
v_call: TRBV6-6
cdr3_aa: CASSYKQGATEAFF
cdr3_nt: TGTGCCAGCAGTTACAAGCAGGGGGCCACTGAAGCTTTCTTT

j_call: TRBJ1-5
d_call: -
clone_size: few
v_call: TRBV7-9
cdr3_aa: CASSQPNQPQHF
cdr3_nt: TGTGCCAGCAGCCAACCTAATCAGCCCCAGCATTTT

j_call: TRBJ2-3
d_call: -
clone_size: -
v_call: TRBV7-9
cdr3_aa: CASSLSGLLSPSTDTQYF
cdr3_nt: TGTGCCAGCAGCTTGTCGGGACTCCTATCTCCTAGCACAGATACGCAGTATTTT

j_call: TRBJ2-7
d_call: TRBD2
clone_size: -
v_call: TRBV5-6
cdr3_aa: CASSQPGLADKDYEQYF
cdr3_nt: TGTGCCAGCAGCCAACCGGGACTAGCGGATAAGGACTACGAGCAGTACTTC